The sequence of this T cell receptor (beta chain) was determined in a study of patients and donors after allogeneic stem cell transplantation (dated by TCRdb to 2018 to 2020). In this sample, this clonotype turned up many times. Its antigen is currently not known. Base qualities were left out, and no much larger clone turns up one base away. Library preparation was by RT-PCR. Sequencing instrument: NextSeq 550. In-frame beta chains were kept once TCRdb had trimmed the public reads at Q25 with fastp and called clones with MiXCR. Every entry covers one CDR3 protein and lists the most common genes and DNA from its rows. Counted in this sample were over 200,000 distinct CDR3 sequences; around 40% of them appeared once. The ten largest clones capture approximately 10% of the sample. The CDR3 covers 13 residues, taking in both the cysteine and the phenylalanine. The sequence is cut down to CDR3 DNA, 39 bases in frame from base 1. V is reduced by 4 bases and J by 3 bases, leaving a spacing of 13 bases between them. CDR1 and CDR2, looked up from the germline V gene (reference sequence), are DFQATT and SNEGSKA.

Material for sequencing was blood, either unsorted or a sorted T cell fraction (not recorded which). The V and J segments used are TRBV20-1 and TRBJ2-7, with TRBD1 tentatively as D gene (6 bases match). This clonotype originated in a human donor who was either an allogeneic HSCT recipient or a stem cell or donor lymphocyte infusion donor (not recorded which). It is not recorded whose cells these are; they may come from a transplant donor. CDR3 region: CSATLQGNYEQYF. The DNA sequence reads TGCAGTGCTACCTTACAGGGTAACTACGAGCAGTACTTC.